This is a list of T cell receptor beta chains from one sample in a study of blood T cell repertoires in COVID-19. Data came from immunoSEQ multiplex PCR; TCRdb stores just in-frame clones and leaves some out. Counted here are some 460,000 clones, around 89% occurring once; the ten biggest clones make up around 4.4%. The sequencing sample was made of peripheral blood. The receptors shown here come from a woman aged 25 to 39 with acute or convalescent COVID-19. The CDR3 runs from the conserved cysteine through the conserved F or W. Each record gives: clone size, V gene, D gene, J gene, CDR3 protein, CDR3 DNA. A D gene is named only where the DNA matches it firmly. A clone size is listed for some rows: how often the clone was seen (once, few, many), or a class if it is expanded.

abundance: .; v_gene: TRBV28; d_gene: TRBD1; j_gene: TRBJ1-5; CDR3aa: CASTPRTGMGNQPQHF; CDR3nt: TGTGCCAGCACTCCTCGGACAGGGATGGGCAATCAGCCCCAGCATTTT
abundance: .; v_gene: TRBV7-6; d_gene: .; j_gene: TRBJ1-5; CDR3aa: CASSLQGLNQPQHF; CDR3nt: TGTGCCAGCAGCTTACAAGGACTGAATCAGCCCCAGCATTTT
abundance: .; v_gene: TRBV3-1/TRBV3-2; d_gene: TRBD2; j_gene: TRBJ2-2; CDR3aa: CASSEGGAGVTGELFF; CDR3nt: TGTGCCAGCAGCGAAGGGGGAGCGGGGGTCACCGGGGAGCTGTTTTTT
abundance: .; v_gene: TRBV24-1; d_gene: .; j_gene: TRBJ2-2; CDR3aa: CATSRGNIAGELFF; CDR3nt: TGTGCCACCAGTAGGGGTAACATAGCCGGGGAGCTGTTTTTT
abundance: .; v_gene: TRBV7-9; d_gene: .; j_gene: TRBJ1-2; CDR3aa: CASSLPLAGSYGYTF; CDR3nt: TGTGCCAGCAGCTTACCTCTAGCAGGCAGCTATGGCTACACCTTC
abundance: .; v_gene: TRBV12-5; d_gene: TRBD1; j_gene: TRBJ2-7; CDR3aa: CASGLVSGQGLDEQYF; CDR3nt: TGTGCTAGTGGTTTGGTATCCGGACAGGGTCTTGATGAGCAGTACTTC
abundance: .; v_gene: TRBV7-9; d_gene: .; j_gene: TRBJ1-1; CDR3aa: CASTDDGAGEAFF; CDR3nt: TGTGCCAGCACCGACGATGGGGCTGGTGAAGCTTTCTTT
abundance: .; v_gene: TRBV11-3; d_gene: .; j_gene: TRBJ1-1; CDR3aa: CASSTGGTTEAFF; CDR3nt: TGTGCCAGCAGTACGGGGGGTACCACTGAAGCTTTCTTT
abundance: .; v_gene: TRBV9; d_gene: TRBD1; j_gene: TRBJ2-1; CDR3aa: CASSDYRGWQFF; CDR3nt: TGTGCCAGCAGCGATTACAGGGGGTGGCAGTTCTTC
abundance: .; v_gene: TRBV24-1; d_gene: .; j_gene: TRBJ2-3; CDR3aa: CATSDSDSTSTDTQYF; CDR3nt: TGTGCCACCAGTGATTCTGACAGTACTAGCACAGATACGCAGTATTTT
abundance: .; v_gene: TRBV18; d_gene: TRBD1; j_gene: TRBJ2-1; CDR3aa: CASSSAGTGGYNEQFF; CDR3nt: TGTGCCAGCTCATCAGCCGGGACAGGGGGCTACAATGAGCAGTTCTTC
abundance: .; v_gene: TRBV19; d_gene: .; j_gene: TRBJ1-5; CDR3aa: CAGSSAGVNQPQHF; CDR3nt: TGTGCCGGCAGCTCAGCAGGCGTCAATCAGCCCCAGCATTTT
abundance: .; v_gene: TRBV7-8; d_gene: .; j_gene: TRBJ2-3; CDR3aa: CASSLAQTSRDTDTQYF; CDR3nt: TGTGCCAGCAGCTTAGCGCAAACTAGCCGGGACACAGATACGCAGTATTTT
abundance: .; v_gene: TRBV19; d_gene: TRBD2; j_gene: TRBJ2-5; CDR3aa: CASSFGGAGETQYF; CDR3nt: TGTGCCAGTAGTTTCGGGGGGGCAGGGGAGACCCAGTACTTC
abundance: .; v_gene: TRBV3-1/TRBV3-2; d_gene: .; j_gene: TRBJ2-1; CDR3aa: CASSQVSSSYNEQFF; CDR3nt: TGTGCCAGCAGCCAAGTGTCCAGCTCCTACAATGAGCAGTTCTTC
abundance: once; v_gene: TRBV5-5; d_gene: .; j_gene: TRBJ2-1; CDR3aa: CASNPPGGPSVNEQFF; CDR3nt: TGTGCCAGCAACCCTCCCGGGGGTCCCTCGGTGAATGAGCAGTTCTTC
abundance: .; v_gene: TRBV12-3/TRBV12-4; d_gene: .; j_gene: TRBJ2-3; CDR3aa: CASSSLNTDTQYF; CDR3nt: TGTGCCAGCAGTTCCCTAAACACAGATACGCAGTATTTT
abundance: .; v_gene: TRBV19; d_gene: .; j_gene: TRBJ2-4; CDR3aa: CASSLVSTPTGSNIQYF; CDR3nt: TGTGCCAGTAGTTTGGTTTCCACCCCTACGGGGTCGAACATTCAGTACTTC
abundance: .; v_gene: TRBV30; d_gene: TRBD2; j_gene: TRBJ2-2; CDR3aa: CAWNGRGGASTGELFF; CDR3nt: TGTGCCTGGAATGGGCGGGGGGGCGCGAGCACCGGGGAGCTGTTTTTT
abundance: .; v_gene: TRBV9; d_gene: TRBD1; j_gene: TRBJ1-3; CDR3aa: CASSAEDRISGNTIYF; CDR3nt: TGTGCCAGCAGCGCTGAGGACAGGATCTCTGGAAACACCATATATTTT
abundance: .; v_gene: TRBV12-5; d_gene: .; j_gene: TRBJ2-7; CDR3aa: CASGLVRADGEIYEQYF; CDR3nt: TGTGCTAGTGGTTTGGTACGGGCGGACGGGGAGATCTACGAGCAGTACTTC
abundance: .; v_gene: TRBV29-1; d_gene: .; j_gene: TRBJ1-5; CDR3aa: CSVKTGNNQPQHF; CDR3nt: TGCAGCGTCAAGACAGGAAACAATCAGCCCCAGCATTTT
abundance: .; v_gene: TRBV30; d_gene: TRBD2; j_gene: TRBJ2-7; CDR3aa: CAWITGLAGGEQYF; CDR3nt: TGTGCCTGGATTACCGGACTAGCGGGAGGGGAGCAGTACTTC
abundance: .; v_gene: TRBV6-5; d_gene: .; j_gene: TRBJ1-3; CDR3aa: CASSYPPDSGNTIYF; CDR3nt: TGTGCCAGCAGTTACCCCCCAGACTCTGGAAACACCATATATTTT
abundance: .; v_gene: TRBV28; d_gene: .; j_gene: TRBJ2-5; CDR3aa: CASSLYGEETQYF; CDR3nt: TGTGCCAGCAGTTTATATGGGGAGGAGACCCAGTACTTC
abundance: once; v_gene: TRBV9; d_gene: .; j_gene: TRBJ2-6; CDR3aa: CASSLHTGANVLTF; CDR3nt: TGTGCCAGCAGTCTGCACACTGGGGCCAACGTCCTGACTTTC
abundance: once; v_gene: TRBV23-1; d_gene: .; j_gene: TRBJ1-1; CDR3aa: CASSQCGGDYNAPYTEAFF; CDR3nt: TGCGCCAGCAGTCAATGCGGAGGGGACTATAACGCCCCCTACACTGAAGCTTTCTTT
abundance: .; v_gene: TRBV7-9; d_gene: TRBD1; j_gene: TRBJ1-3; CDR3aa: CASSQIPGTGYSGNTIYF; CDR3nt: TGTGCCAGCAGCCAAATACCTGGGACAGGATACTCTGGAAACACCATATATTTT
abundance: .; v_gene: TRBV29-1; d_gene: .; j_gene: TRBJ2-1; CDR3aa: CSVEVTAGDEQFF; CDR3nt: TGCAGCGTTGAAGTGACAGCTGGGGATGAGCAGTTCTTC
abundance: once; v_gene: TRBV4-1; d_gene: .; j_gene: TRBJ1-1; CDR3aa: CASSQVGGLNTEAFF; CDR3nt: TGCGCCAGCAGCCAAGTTGGAGGATTGAACACTGAAGCTTTCTTT
abundance: once; v_gene: TRBV28; d_gene: .; j_gene: TRBJ2-5; CDR3aa: CASRITSGRAETQYF; CDR3nt: TGTGCCAGCAGGATTACCTCAGGCAGGGCAGAGACCCAGTACTTC
abundance: .; v_gene: TRBV24-1; d_gene: TRBD2; j_gene: TRBJ2-1; CDR3aa: CATSDSSGANEQFF; CDR3nt: TGTGCCACCAGTGATTCGAGCGGGGCCAATGAGCAGTTCTTC
abundance: .; v_gene: TRBV19; d_gene: TRBD1; j_gene: TRBJ1-4; CDR3aa: CASRAGGSNEKLFF; CDR3nt: TGTGCCAGTAGGGCAGGGGGAAGTAATGAAAAACTGTTTTTT
abundance: .; v_gene: TRBV6-5; d_gene: .; j_gene: TRBJ1-4; CDR3aa: CASRSGTNNEKLFF; CDR3nt: TGTGCCAGCAGATCCGGGACAAATAATGAAAAACTGTTTTTT
abundance: .; v_gene: TRBV19; d_gene: .; j_gene: TRBJ2-7; CDR3aa: CASSGPPTYEQYF; CDR3nt: TGTGCCAGTAGTGGGCCGCCGACCTACGAGCAGTACTTC
abundance: .; v_gene: TRBV28; d_gene: .; j_gene: TRBJ1-6; CDR3aa: CASSIDRTGSYNSPLHF; CDR3nt: TGTGCCAGCAGTATTGACCGCACGGGGTCCTATAATTCACCCCTCCACTTT
abundance: .; v_gene: TRBV27; d_gene: .; j_gene: TRBJ2-1; CDR3aa: CASSFLQNRYNEQFF; CDR3nt: TGTGCCAGCAGTTTTCTACAGAATCGGTACAATGAGCAGTTCTTC
abundance: .; v_gene: TRBV19; d_gene: TRBD2; j_gene: TRBJ2-4; CDR3aa: CASSMGWTSGGRAKNIQYF; CDR3nt: TGTGCCAGTAGTATGGGTTGGACTAGCGGGGGGCGAGCCAAAAACATTCAGTACTTC
abundance: .; v_gene: TRBV11-2; d_gene: .; j_gene: TRBJ2-1; CDR3aa: CASRGEQGVNEQFF; CDR3nt: TGTGCCAGCAGGGGGGAACAGGGTGTGAATGAGCAGTTCTTC
abundance: few; v_gene: TRBV5-1; d_gene: TRBD2; j_gene: TRBJ2-5; CDR3aa: CASSGSGGPEKTQYF; CDR3nt: TGCGCCAGCAGCGGTAGCGGGGGGCCGGAAAAGACCCAGTACTTC
abundance: .; v_gene: TRBV5-1; d_gene: .; j_gene: TRBJ1-2; CDR3aa: CASSADSSGIYGYTF; CDR3nt: TGCGCCAGCAGCGCGGACAGTAGTGGGATCTATGGCTACACCTTC
abundance: .; v_gene: TRBV5-1; d_gene: TRBD1; j_gene: TRBJ2-2; CDR3aa: CASSGDSTGELFF; CDR3nt: TGCGCCAGCAGCGGGGACAGCACCGGGGAGCTGTTTTTT
abundance: .; v_gene: TRBV19; d_gene: .; j_gene: TRBJ1-5; CDR3aa: CASSIGASNQPQHF; CDR3nt: TGTGCCAGTAGTATAGGGGCAAGCAATCAGCCCCAGCATTTT
abundance: .; v_gene: TRBV15; d_gene: .; j_gene: TRBJ2-3; CDR3aa: CATSRVRADTQYF; CDR3nt: TGTGCCACCAGCAGAGTTCGGGCAGATACGCAGTATTTT
abundance: once; v_gene: TRBV7-2; d_gene: .; j_gene: TRBJ1-2; CDR3aa: CASSPSKDSYGYTF; CDR3nt: TGTGCCAGCAGCCCGTCGAAGGACAGCTATGGCTACACCTTC
abundance: .; v_gene: TRBV28; d_gene: .; j_gene: TRBJ1-5; CDR3aa: CASSLFAGQPQHF; CDR3nt: TGTGCCAGCAGTTTGTTTGCGGGTCAGCCCCAGCATTTT
abundance: .; v_gene: TRBV11-3; d_gene: TRBD2; j_gene: TRBJ2-1; CDR3aa: CASSLGTSLYNEQFF; CDR3nt: TGTGCCAGCAGCTTGGGGACTAGCCTCTACAATGAGCAGTTCTTC
abundance: .; v_gene: TRBV18; d_gene: TRBD1; j_gene: TRBJ2-7; CDR3aa: CASSPTRDSMEQYF; CDR3nt: TGTGCCAGCTCACCGACAAGGGACAGCATGGAGCAGTACTTC
abundance: .; v_gene: TRBV30; d_gene: TRBD2; j_gene: TRBJ2-5; CDR3aa: CAWSVPSGLQETQYF; CDR3nt: TGTGCCTGGAGTGTACCTAGCGGACTACAAGAGACCCAGTACTTC
abundance: .; v_gene: TRBV5-4; d_gene: TRBD1; j_gene: TRBJ1-2; CDR3aa: CASSLRTGFYGYTF; CDR3nt: TGTGCCAGCAGCTTGCGGACAGGCTTCTATGGCTACACCTTC
abundance: .; v_gene: TRBV7-3; d_gene: TRBD2; j_gene: TRBJ2-6; CDR3aa: CASSLGLAELSGANVLTF; CDR3nt: TGTGCCAGCAGCTTAGGGCTAGCGGAACTATCTGGGGCCAACGTCCTGACTTTC
abundance: .; v_gene: TRBV6-1; d_gene: .; j_gene: TRBJ2-5; CDR3aa: CASSDAGAGYF; CDR3nt: TGTGCCAGCAGTGATGCGGGGGCCGGGTACTTC